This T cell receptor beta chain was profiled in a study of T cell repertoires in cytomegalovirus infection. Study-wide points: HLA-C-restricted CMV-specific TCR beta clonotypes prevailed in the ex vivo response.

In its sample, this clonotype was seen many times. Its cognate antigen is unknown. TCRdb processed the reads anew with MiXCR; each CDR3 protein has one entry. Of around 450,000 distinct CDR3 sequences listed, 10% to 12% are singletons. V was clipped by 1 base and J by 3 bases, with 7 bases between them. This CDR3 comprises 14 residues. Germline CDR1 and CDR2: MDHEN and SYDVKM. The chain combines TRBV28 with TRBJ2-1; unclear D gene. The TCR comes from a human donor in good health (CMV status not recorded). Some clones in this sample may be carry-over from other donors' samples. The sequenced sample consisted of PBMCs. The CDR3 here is CASSLLESYNEQFF. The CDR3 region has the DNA TGTGCCAGCAGTTTATTAGAAAGCTACAATGAGCAGTTCTTC.